Listed here are 5 T cell receptor beta chains from one sample, sequenced in a study of Graves' ophthalmopathy and Graves' hyperthyroidism. RNA transcripts were the source from which TCR beta CDR3 regions were amplified. After a first-round RT-PCR with HTBI primers, a second-round multiplex PCR was run. TCRdb passed the multiplex PCR reads through MiXCR, listing each CDR3 protein once. The sample shows over a million distinct CDR3 sequences, around a third of them seen only once. Input material: peripheral blood or thyroid tissue (not recorded which). The receptor set was obtained from an adult man with Graves' hyperthyroidism.

Many counts were recorded for this clonotype. The rearrangement uses TRBV12-3 or TRBV12-4 and TRBJ1-5; D perhaps matches TRBD1 (5 bases). The CDR3 has 12 amino acids. With 6 bases removed from V and 6 bases from J, the gap between germline ends came to 9 bases. As DNA, the CDR3 is TGTGCCAGCAGGGGGGGGACTCAGCCCCAGCATTTT. Translated: CASRGGTQPQHF.

This clonotype has only a few counts. The chain is built from TRBV7-2 and TRBJ2-3; the D gene could be TRBD1 or TRBD2 (6 bases each). CDR3 size: 14 residues. CDR1 is SGHTA, CDR2 FQGNSA, per germline. V was pared by 4 bases and J by 2 bases, with 10 bases between. CDR3 DNA: TGTGCCAGCAGCTGGGGGCGGGACACAGATACGCAGTATTTT. It specifies CASSWGRDTDTQYF.

This clonotype was seen ten or more times. This chain joins TRBV7-6 and TRBJ1-3; D is uncertain. This CDR3 has 14 amino acids. V dropped 3 bases and J dropped 0 bases, with 6 bases sitting between them. CDR1 and CDR2 from the germline V gene are SGHVS and FNYEAQ. CDR3 residues: CASSFSNSGNTIYF. CDR3 sequence (DNA): TGTGCCAGCAGCTTCTCTAACTCTGGAAACACCATATATTTT. Drawing the rest from reference TRBV7-6 and TRBJ1-3, the complete variable domain is GAGVSQSPRYKVTKRGQDVALRCDPISGHVSLYWYRQALGQGPEFLTYFNYEAQQDKSGLPNDRFSAERPEGSISTLTIQRTEQRDSAMYRCASSFSNSGNTIYFGEGSWLTVV.

J is TRBJ2-5 and V is TRBV9; D uncertain. The CDR3 sequence is 12 residues long. The germline CDR1 and CDR2 sequences are SGDLS and YYNGEE. V shed 3 bases and J shed 5 bases, with 8 bases lying between them. The CDR3 nucleotides are TGTGCCAGCAGCGGAGAGGTGGAGACCCAGTACTTC. Amino acids: CASSGEVETQYF.

This clonotype was recorded a few times. The V gene is TRBV6-1, the J gene TRBJ1-5; D remains ambiguous. With 6 bases removed from V and 0 bases from J, the gap between germline ends came to 12 bases. The germline V gene encodes CDR1 MNHNS and CDR2 SASEGT. The CDR3 covers 15 residues. CDR3 nucleotide sequence: TGTGCCAGCAGGCCCATAGACTATAGCAATCAGCCCCAGCATTTT. It encodes CASRPIDYSNQPQHF.